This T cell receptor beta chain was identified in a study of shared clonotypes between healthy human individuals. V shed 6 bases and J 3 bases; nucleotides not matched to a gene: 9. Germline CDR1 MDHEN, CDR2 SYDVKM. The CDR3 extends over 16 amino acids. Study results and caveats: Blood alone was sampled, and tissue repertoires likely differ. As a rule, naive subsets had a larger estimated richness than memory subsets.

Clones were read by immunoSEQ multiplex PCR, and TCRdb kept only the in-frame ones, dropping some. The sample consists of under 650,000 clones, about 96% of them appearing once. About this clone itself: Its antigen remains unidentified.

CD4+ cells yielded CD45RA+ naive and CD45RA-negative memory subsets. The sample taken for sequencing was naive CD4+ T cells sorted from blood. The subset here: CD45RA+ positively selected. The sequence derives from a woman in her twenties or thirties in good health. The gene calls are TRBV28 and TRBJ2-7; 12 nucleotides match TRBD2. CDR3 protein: CASSSTSGRFDYEQYF. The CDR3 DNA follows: TGTGCCAGCAGCTCGACTAGCGGGAGATTCGACTACGAGCAGTACTTC.